The TCR beta chain under discussion was sequenced for a study of cytomegalovirus exposure and HLA in healthy donors. Study summary: The 120 million or so unique TCR beta sequences, from about 179 million T cells, were found by an earlier analysis.

Germline assignment: CDR1 SGHRS and CDR2 YFSETQ. Unmatched junction bases numbered 11, after V lost 4 bases and J lost 10 bases. The CDR3 consists of 15 residues. 60 Vbeta and 13 Jbeta primers were used in PCR. Using immunoSEQ multiplex PCR, the repertoire was profiled, and TCRdb retains in-frame clones only, with some absent. This table holds around 200,000 clones, approximately 79% found once. The rearrangement links TRBV5-1 to TRBJ2-1; 10 nucleotides match TRBD1. The origin of this receptor is a girl aged 2 to 10 in good health and CMV-seronegative. Source material: PBMCs. This chain's CDR3 is CASSARDRGSGEQFF. CDR3 DNA sequence: TGCGCCAGCAGCGCCCGGGACAGGGGTTCGGGCGAGCAGTTCTTC. The complete variable domain, with remaining parts taken from reference TRBV5-1 and TRBJ2-1, reads KAGVTQTPRYLIKTRGQQVTLSCSPISGHRSVSWYQQTPGQGLQFLFEYFSETQRNKGNFPGRFSGRQFSNSRSEMNVSTLELGDSALYLCASSARDRGSGEQFFGPGTRLTVL.